This T cell receptor beta chain was profiled in a study of blood T cells in healthy people across ages. Regarding the study as a whole: Estimated diversity across one million T cells was deemed an underestimate. Roughly linear declines in TCR beta diversity per million T cells occurred with age.

Next came a second PCR, run for 7 to 11 cycles, which used a sample-barcoded 5' primer along with a J-beta primer mix. All samples yielded 2.5 million or more CDR3-containing paired-end reads. TCRdb independently ran MiXCR on the 5' RACE reads; one entry per CDR3 protein. This sample carries around 1,900,000 distinct CDR3 sequences, 30% to 40% of them seen once, and the ten largest clones take 23%. As regards this clonotype: Its antigen is not known.

Each sample gave at least 6.5 million isolated PBMCs. This receptor was identified in a human donor in good health. Sequenced sample: blood.

CDR3: CATRGGGAEEQFF. As DNA, the CDR3 is TGTGCCACCAGAGGCGGGGGGGCCGAGGAGCAGTTCTTC. The chain combines TRBV15 with TRBJ2-1, with 9 bases aligning to TRBD2. Germline V gives CDR1 LNHNV, CDR2 YYDKDF (reference sequence). The CDR3 totals 13 residues. V lost 6 bases and J lost 10; bases outside the gene matches: 7.